One T cell receptor (beta chain) is described in this entry. Authors' data handling: Counts of nucleated cells, estimated from reference gene primer amplification, were obtained. Assay: immunoSEQ multiplex PCR; the TCRdb copy retains only in-frame clones and omits some. V, J and clone size derive from that table, while D and trimming were established from the DNA sequence. The sample includes about 83,000 clones, 87% of them seen just once. The entry originates in a study of blood T cell repertoires in COVID-19. Across the study: Samples of COVID-19 (acute and convalescent) were obtained from the United States, Italy and Spain. Nucleic acid was either cDNA or gDNA, and it came from T cells, B-cell-depleted T cells, or PBMCs.

This CDR3 spans 13 amino acids. V was cut by 2 bases and J by 1 base, with 6 bases left in between. Germline loops: CDR1 SGHNT, CDR2 YYREEE (reference sequence). Sample: peripheral blood. This rearrangement joins TRBV5-4 to TRBJ1-1; D gene unclear. The origin of this receptor is a woman aged 50 to 60 with active or convalescent COVID-19. The CDR3 here is CASSLAGNTEAFF. The CDR3 DNA reads as TGTGCCAGCAGCTTAGCAGGGAACACTGAAGCTTTCTTT.